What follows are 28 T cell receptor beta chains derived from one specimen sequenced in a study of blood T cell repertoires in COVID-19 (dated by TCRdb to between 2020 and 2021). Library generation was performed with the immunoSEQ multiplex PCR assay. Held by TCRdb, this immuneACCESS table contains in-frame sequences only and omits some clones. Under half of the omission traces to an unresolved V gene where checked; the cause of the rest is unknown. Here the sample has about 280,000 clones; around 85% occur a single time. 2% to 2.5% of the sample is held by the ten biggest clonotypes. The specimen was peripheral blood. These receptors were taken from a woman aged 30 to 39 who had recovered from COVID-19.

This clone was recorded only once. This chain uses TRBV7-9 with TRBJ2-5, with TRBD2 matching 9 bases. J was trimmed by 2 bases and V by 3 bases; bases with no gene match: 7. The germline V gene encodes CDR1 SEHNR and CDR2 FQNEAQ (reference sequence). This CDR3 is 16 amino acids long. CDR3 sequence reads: CASSFVSGSGQETQYF. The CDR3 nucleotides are TGTGCCAGCAGCTTCGTTAGCGGGAGTGGGCAAGAGACCCAGTACTTC.

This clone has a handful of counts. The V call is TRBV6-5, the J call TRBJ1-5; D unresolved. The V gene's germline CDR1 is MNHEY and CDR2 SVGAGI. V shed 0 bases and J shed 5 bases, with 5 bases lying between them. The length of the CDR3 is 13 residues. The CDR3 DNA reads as TGTGCCAGCAGTTACTCCCCTGATCAGCCCCAGCATTTT. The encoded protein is CASSYSPDQPQHF.

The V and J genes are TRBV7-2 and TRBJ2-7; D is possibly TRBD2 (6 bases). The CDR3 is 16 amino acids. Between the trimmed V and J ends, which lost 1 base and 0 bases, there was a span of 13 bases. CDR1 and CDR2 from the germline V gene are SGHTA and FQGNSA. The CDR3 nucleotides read TGTGCCAGCAGCTTAGGGGGCGGGGTAAGCTCCTACGAGCAGTACTTC. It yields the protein CASSLGGGVSSYEQYF.

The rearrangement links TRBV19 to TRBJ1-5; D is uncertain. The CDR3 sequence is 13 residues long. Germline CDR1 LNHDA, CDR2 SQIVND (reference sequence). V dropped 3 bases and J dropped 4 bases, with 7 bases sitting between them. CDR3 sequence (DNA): TGTGCCAGTAGTATGACAACTAATCAGCCCCAGCATTTT. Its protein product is CASSMTTNQPQHF.

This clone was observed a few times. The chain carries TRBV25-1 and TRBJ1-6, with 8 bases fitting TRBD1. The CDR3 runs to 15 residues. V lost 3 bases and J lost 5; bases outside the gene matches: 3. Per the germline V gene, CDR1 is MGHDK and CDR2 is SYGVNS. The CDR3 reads CASSDDRGDNSPLHF. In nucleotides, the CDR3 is TGTGCCAGCAGTGACGACAGGGGTGATAATTCACCCCTCCACTTT.

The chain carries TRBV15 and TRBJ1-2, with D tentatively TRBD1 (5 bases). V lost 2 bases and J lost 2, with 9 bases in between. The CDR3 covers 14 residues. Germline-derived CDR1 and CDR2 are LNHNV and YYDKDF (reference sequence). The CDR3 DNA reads TGTGCCACCAGCAGACCGACAGCCAACTATGGCTACACCTTC. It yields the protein CATSRPTANYGYTF.

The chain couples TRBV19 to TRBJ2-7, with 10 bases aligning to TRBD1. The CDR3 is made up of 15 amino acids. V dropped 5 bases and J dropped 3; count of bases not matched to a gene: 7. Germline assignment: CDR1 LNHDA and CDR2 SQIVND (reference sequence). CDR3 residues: CASSSSGTGVYEQYF. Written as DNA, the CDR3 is TGTGCCAGTAGTTCATCCGGGACAGGGGTCTACGAGCAGTACTTC.

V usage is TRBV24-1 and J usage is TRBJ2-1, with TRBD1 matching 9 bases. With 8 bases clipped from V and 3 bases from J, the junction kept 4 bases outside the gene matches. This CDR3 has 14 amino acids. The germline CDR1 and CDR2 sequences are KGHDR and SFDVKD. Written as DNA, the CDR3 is TGTGCCACCAAGGGACAGGGAAACTACAATGAGCAGTTCTTC. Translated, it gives CATKGQGNYNEQFF.

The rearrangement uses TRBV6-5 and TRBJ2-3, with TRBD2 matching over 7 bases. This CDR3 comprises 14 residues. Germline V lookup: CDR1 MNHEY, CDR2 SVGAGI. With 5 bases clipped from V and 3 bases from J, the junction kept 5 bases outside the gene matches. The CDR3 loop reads CASSRGTNTDTQYF. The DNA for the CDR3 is TGTGCCAGCAGTCGCGGGACTAATACAGATACGCAGTATTTT.

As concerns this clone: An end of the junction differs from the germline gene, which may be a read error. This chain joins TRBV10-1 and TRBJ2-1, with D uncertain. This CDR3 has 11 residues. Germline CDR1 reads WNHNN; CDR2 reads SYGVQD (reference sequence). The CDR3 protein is CPYSSYNEQFF. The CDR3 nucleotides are TGTCCTTACTCATCCTACAATGAGCAGTTCTTC.

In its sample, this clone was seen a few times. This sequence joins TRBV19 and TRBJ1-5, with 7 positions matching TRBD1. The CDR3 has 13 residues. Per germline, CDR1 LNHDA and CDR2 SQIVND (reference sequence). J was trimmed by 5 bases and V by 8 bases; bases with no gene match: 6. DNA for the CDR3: TGTGCCAGTGAGGGACAGACTGATCAGCCCCAGCATTTT. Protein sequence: CASEGQTDQPQHF.

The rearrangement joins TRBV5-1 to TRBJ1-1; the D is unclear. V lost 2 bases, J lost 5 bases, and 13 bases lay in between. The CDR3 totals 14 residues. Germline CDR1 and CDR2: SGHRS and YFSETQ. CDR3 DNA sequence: TGCGCCAGCAGCTTAGTGGAGGGTGGGACTGAAGCTTTCTTT. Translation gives CASSLVEGGTEAFF.

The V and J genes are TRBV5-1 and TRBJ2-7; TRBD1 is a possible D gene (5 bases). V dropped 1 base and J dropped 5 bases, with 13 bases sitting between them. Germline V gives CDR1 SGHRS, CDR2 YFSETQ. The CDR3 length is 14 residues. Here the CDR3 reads CASSLSPQQDEQYF. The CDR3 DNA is TGCGCCAGCAGCTTGTCCCCCCAACAGGACGAGCAGTACTTC.

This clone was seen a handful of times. The CDR3 sequence is CASSYDTKNTEAFF. CDR3 nucleotide sequence: TGTGCCAGCAGTTACGACACGAAGAACACTGAAGCTTTCTTT. The chain is built from TRBV6-5 and TRBJ1-1; D uncertain. Looked up from germline, CDR1 is MNHEY and CDR2 is SVGAGI. The CDR3 spans 14 residues. V shed 2 bases and J shed 1 base, with 8 bases lying between them.

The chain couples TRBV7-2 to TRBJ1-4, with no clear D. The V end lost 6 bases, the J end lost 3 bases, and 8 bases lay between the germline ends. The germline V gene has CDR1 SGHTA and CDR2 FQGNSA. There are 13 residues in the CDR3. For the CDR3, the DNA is TGTGCCAGCAGACAGTACTCTAATGAAAAACTGTTTTTT. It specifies CASRQYSNEKLFF.

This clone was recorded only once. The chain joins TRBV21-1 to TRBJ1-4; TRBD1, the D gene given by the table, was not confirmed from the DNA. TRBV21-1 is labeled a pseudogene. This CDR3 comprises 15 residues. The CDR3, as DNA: TGTGCCAGCAGCAAAGACGGCAGGGGGCGGGAAAAACTGTTTTTT. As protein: CASSKDGRGREKLFF.

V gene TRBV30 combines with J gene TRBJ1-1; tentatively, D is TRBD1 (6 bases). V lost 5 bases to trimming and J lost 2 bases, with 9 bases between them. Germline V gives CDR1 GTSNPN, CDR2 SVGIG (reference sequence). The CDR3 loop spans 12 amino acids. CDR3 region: CAWGTSNTEAFF. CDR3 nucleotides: TGTGCCTGGGGGACATCCAACACTGAAGCTTTCTTT.

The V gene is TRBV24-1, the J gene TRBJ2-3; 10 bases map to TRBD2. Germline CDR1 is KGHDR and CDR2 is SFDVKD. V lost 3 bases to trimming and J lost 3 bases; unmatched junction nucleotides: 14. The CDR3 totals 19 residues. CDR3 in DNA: TGTGCCACCAGTGATCTTGACGGAGCTAGCGGGAGCGGAACAGATACGCAGTATTTT. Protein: CATSDLDGASGSGTDTQYF.

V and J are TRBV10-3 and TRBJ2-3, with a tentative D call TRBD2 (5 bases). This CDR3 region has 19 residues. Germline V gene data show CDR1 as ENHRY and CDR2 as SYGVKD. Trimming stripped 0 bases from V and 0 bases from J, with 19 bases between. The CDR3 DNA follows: TGTGCCATCAGTGAGTCATTAGCGTCTACTGGCTCTAGCACAGATACGCAGTATTTT. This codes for CAISESLASTGSSTDTQYF.

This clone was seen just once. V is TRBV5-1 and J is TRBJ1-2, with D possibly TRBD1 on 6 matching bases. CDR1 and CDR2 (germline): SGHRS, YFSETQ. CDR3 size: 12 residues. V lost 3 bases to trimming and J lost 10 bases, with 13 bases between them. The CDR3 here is CASSSSRQDYTF. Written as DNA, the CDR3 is TGCGCCAGCAGCTCCTCCCGACAGGACTACACCTTC.

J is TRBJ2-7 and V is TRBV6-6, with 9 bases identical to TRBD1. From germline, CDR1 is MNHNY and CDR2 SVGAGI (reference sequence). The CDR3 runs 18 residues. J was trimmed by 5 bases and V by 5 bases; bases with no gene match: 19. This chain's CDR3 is CASSHTQSQGTGRNEQYF. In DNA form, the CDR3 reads TGTGCCAGCAGTCACACCCAATCCCAGGGGACAGGGCGGAACGAGCAGTACTTC.

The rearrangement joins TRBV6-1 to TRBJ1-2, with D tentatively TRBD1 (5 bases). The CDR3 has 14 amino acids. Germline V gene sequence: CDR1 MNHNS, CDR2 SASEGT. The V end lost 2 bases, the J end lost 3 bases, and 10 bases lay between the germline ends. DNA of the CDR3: TGTGCCAGCAGTGAAATATGGGGCGACTATGGCTACACCTTC. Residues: CASSEIWGDYGYTF.

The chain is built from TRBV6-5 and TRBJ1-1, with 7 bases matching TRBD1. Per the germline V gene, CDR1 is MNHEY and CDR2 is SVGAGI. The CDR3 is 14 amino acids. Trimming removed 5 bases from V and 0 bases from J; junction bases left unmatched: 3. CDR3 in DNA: TGTGCCAGCAGTCGCGGGACAGTGAACACTGAAGCTTTCTTT. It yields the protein CASSRGTVNTEAFF.

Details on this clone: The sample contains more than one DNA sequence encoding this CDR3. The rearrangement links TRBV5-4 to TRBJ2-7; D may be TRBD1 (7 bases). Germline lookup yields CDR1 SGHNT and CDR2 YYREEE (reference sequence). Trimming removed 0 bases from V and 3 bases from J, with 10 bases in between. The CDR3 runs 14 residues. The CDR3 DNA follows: TGTGCCAGCAGCTTGGGACAGGGAGGCTACGAGCAGTACTTC. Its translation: CASSLGQGGYEQYF. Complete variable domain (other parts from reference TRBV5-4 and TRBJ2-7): ETGVTQSPTHLIKTRGQQVTLRCSSQSGHNTVSWYQQALGQGPQFIFQYYREEENGRGNFPPRFSGLQFPNYSSELNVNALELDDSALYLCASSLGQGGYEQYFGPGTRLTVT.

The CDR3 nucleotides read TGTGCCAGCAGCTTAGTCGGCGGGAGCTCCGAGCAGTACTTC. This translates into CASSLVGGSSEQYF. V and J are TRBV7-2 and TRBJ2-7; TRBD2 agrees at 7 bases. This CDR3 comprises 14 residues. Germline V lookup: CDR1 SGHTA, CDR2 FQGNSA. V dropped 1 base and J dropped 6; count of bases not matched to a gene: 6.

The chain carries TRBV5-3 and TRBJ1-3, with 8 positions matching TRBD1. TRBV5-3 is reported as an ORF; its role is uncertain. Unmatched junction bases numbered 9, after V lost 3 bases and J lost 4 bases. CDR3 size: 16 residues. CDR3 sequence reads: CARSSPGQVWGNTIYF. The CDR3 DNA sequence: TGTGCCAGAAGCTCTCCGGGACAGGTTTGGGGAAACACCATATATTTT.

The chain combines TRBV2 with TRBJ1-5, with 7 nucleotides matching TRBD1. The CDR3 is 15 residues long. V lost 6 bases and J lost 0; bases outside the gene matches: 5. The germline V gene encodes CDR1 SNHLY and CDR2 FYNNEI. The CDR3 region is CASRPQGLSNQPQHF. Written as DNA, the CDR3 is TGTGCCAGCAGGCCACAGGGGCTTAGCAATCAGCCCCAGCATTTT.

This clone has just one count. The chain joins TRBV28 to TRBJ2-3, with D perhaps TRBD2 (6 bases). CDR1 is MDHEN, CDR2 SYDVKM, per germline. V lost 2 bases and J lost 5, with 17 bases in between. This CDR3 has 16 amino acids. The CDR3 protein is CASSLNRGRRGDTQYF. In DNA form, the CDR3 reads TGTGCCAGCAGTTTAAACCGGGGCCGGAGGGGAGATACGCAGTATTTT. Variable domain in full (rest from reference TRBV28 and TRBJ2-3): DVKVTQSSRYLVKRTGEKVFLECVQDMDHENMFWYRQDPGLGLRLIYFSYDVKMKEKGDIPEGYSVSREKKERFSLILESASTNQTSMYLCASSLNRGRRGDTQYFGPGTRLTVL.